The 30 T cell receptor beta chains reported below all come from one sample, sequenced in a study of control samples from healthy donors and cancer patients. Clones were sequenced by immunoSEQ multiplex PCR, and TCRdb holds only the in-frame ones, with some missing. The sample lists some 90,000 clones, around 86% seen once, with about 1.3% in the top ten. The sample was blood. The origin of the receptors is a woman aged 50 to 60 in good health.

The V and J genes are TRBV6-2 or TRBV6-3 and TRBJ2-2, with TRBD2 identical over 11 bases. V lost 2 bases, J lost 6 bases, and 8 bases stayed unmatched. CDR1 and CDR2 (germline): MNHEY, SVGEGT. The CDR3 runs 17 residues. The CDR3 sequence: CASSYPQLAGVAGELFF. The DNA for the CDR3 is TGTGCCAGCAGTTACCCCCAACTAGCGGGAGTAGCCGGGGAGCTGTTTTTT.

This chain links TRBV3-1 (or the pseudogene TRBV3-2) with TRBJ2-1, with 7 bases that match TRBD2. This CDR3 region has 15 residues. Trimming took 1 base from V and 6 from J; bases not matched to a gene: 6. Germline V gene lookup returns CDR1 LGHDT and CDR2 YNNKEL (reference sequence). As DNA, the CDR3 is TGTGCCAGCAGCCAAGGATGGGGAGGGGTCAATGAGCAGTTCTTC. Encoded protein: CASSQGWGGVNEQFF.

This clone was found a few times. The chain uses TRBV7-8 and TRBJ1-1; no reliable D call. The CDR3 has 13 amino acids. The germline V and J ends were trimmed by 2 bases and 4 bases, with 8 bases remaining between them. Germline CDR1 is SGHVS and CDR2 is FQNEAQ. In DNA form, the CDR3 reads TGTGCCAGCAGCTTATTGGGTCTCACTGAAGCTTTCTTT. This translates into CASSLLGLTEAFF.

The chain has TRBV7-6 and TRBJ2-3, with 9 nucleotides matching TRBD2. Trimming removed 5 bases from V and 10 bases from J; junction bases left unmatched: 10. The CDR3 totals 14 residues. The V gene's germline CDR1 is SGHVS and CDR2 FNYEAQ. The CDR3 region is CASSPWERGEAQYF. Here the CDR3 DNA reads TGTGCCAGCAGCCCATGGGAGCGGGGGGAAGCGCAGTATTTT.

The rearrangement uses TRBV5-6 and TRBJ2-1, with TRBD2 identical over 9 bases. The CDR3 sequence is 16 residues long. Germline V gene data show CDR1 as SGHDT and CDR2 as YYEEEE. The trim removed 2 bases at V and 5 bases at J, leaving 8 bases unmatched. CDR3 residues: CASSLAPRGGHNEQFF. Written as DNA, the CDR3 is TGTGCCAGCAGCTTAGCGCCGCGGGGGGGCCACAATGAGCAGTTCTTC.

The chain is built from TRBV6-5 and TRBJ1-1; D not resolved. Trimming removed 0 bases at V and 4 bases at J, with 9 bases between. CDR1 and CDR2 from the germline V gene are MNHEY and SVGAGI. The CDR3 covers 14 residues. The CDR3 DNA reads as TGTGCCAGCAGTTACTCGGGATACACCACTGAAGCTTTCTTT. Translating gives CASSYSGYTTEAFF.

The gene calls are TRBV29-1 and TRBJ1-1, with a tentative D call TRBD1 (6 bases). This CDR3 spans 15 amino acids. Trimming cost V 1 base and J 1 base, with 13 bases left between them. Germline V gene data show CDR1 as SQVTM and CDR2 as ANQGSEA. The DNA for the CDR3 is TGCAGCGTTGAAGGGAACAGGGCCAAGAACACTGAAGCTTTCTTT. Its protein is CSVEGNRAKNTEAFF.

The chain combines TRBV5-8 with TRBJ2-3; D gene unclear. CDR3 length: 16 amino acids. V shed 4 bases and J shed 0 bases, with 15 bases lying between them. The germline V gene has CDR1 SGHTS and CDR2 YDEGEE. The CDR3 nucleotides read TGTGCCAGCAGCCCTGGTGACGATCCTAGCACAGATACGCAGTATTTT. Residues: CASSPGDDPSTDTQYF.

This chain uses TRBV7-2 with TRBJ2-5, with 7 bases aligning to TRBD2. Per the germline V gene, CDR1 is SGHTA and CDR2 is FQGNSA. The CDR3 sequence is 17 residues long. J was trimmed by 3 bases and V by 1 base; bases with no gene match: 11. In DNA, the CDR3 is TGTGCCAGCAGCTTAGGGTGGGAGGGCAAAACAAAAGAGACCCAGTACTTC. Translating it yields CASSLGWEGKTKETQYF.

The chain combines TRBV6-5 with TRBJ2-2, with D unresolved. The V gene lost 7 bases and the J gene lost 6 bases, with 15 bases spanning the gap. Germline CDR1 is MNHEY and CDR2 is SVGAGI. The CDR3 has 14 amino acids. The CDR3 protein is CASTLLEVAGELFF. The CDR3 DNA follows: TGTGCCAGCACCCTATTAGAGGTGGCCGGGGAGCTGTTTTTT.

The chain combines TRBV7-2 with TRBJ1-1; 7 bases are shared with TRBD1. Germline V CDR1 and CDR2: SGHTA, FQGNSA. The V and J ends lost 1 base and 5 bases, in that order; junction bases with no gene match: 7. The CDR3 length is 15 residues. CDR3 sequence (DNA): TGTGCCAGCAGCTTAGTCGGGACAGAAGTGACTGAAGCTTTCTTT. This gives the protein CASSLVGTEVTEAFF.

The rearrangement joins TRBV3-1 (or the pseudogene TRBV3-2) to TRBJ2-5; either TRBD1 or TRBD2 may supply D (5 bases each). V gave up 4 bases and J gave up 2 bases, with 20 bases separating them. The CDR3 runs to 17 residues. From germline, CDR1 is LGHDT and CDR2 YNNKEL (reference sequence). In DNA, the CDR3 is TGTGCCAGCAGCCCCCGGGGCTCAAATAGGGGTCAAGAGACCCAGTACTTC. This translates into CASSPRGSNRGQETQYF.

This rearrangement joins TRBV11-3 to TRBJ2-5; TRBD2 matches at 13 bases. The trim removed 2 bases at V and 2 bases at J, leaving 2 bases unmatched. The length of the CDR3 is 16 residues. Germline lookup yields CDR1 SGHNT and CDR2 YENEEA. The CDR3 sequence: CASSLQGLAGQETQYF. The CDR3 region has the DNA TGTGCCAGCAGCTTACAGGGACTAGCGGGGCAAGAGACCCAGTACTTC.

The J gene is TRBJ2-7, the V gene TRBV7-2; 7 bases match TRBD2. With 3 bases clipped from V and 5 bases from J, the junction kept 13 bases outside the gene matches. Germline CDR1 reads SGHTA; CDR2 reads FQGNSA. The CDR3 is 16 amino acids. CDR3: CASSLVGGPSRHEQYF. As DNA, the CDR3 is TGTGCCAGCAGCTTGGTGGGAGGGCCCTCCCGCCACGAGCAGTACTTC.

The chain links TRBV3-1 (or the pseudogene TRBV3-2) to TRBJ2-2; 8 nucleotides align to TRBD2. The trim removed 1 base at V and 4 bases at J, leaving 11 bases unmatched. Per the germline V gene, CDR1 is LGHDT and CDR2 is YNNKEL (reference sequence). The CDR3 is made up of 18 amino acids. CDR3 region: CASSQAALLLAGTGELFF. As DNA, the CDR3 is TGTGCCAGCAGCCAAGCGGCGCTACTGCTAGCGGGCACCGGGGAGCTGTTTTTT.

This chain connects TRBV11-2 to TRBJ2-5, with 8 bases identical to TRBD1. Losses at the gene ends were 3 bases for V and 2 bases for J; bases not matched to a gene: 2. The CDR3 is 14 residues long. The germline CDR1 and CDR2 sequences are SGHAT and FQNNGV. As DNA, the CDR3 is TGTGCCAGCAGCTTGCAGGGGGCTCAAGAGACCCAGTACTTC. Translated, it gives CASSLQGAQETQYF.

V is TRBV29-1 and J is TRBJ1-1; 10 bases match TRBD1. Germline CDR1 and CDR2: SQVTM and ANQGSEA. The CDR3 has 13 amino acids. V lost 7 bases to trimming and J lost 2 bases; unmatched junction nucleotides: 4. CDR3 DNA: TGCAGCGCCTGGGACAGGGGTAACACTGAAGCTTTCTTT. Residues: CSAWDRGNTEAFF.

The chain has TRBV6-4 and TRBJ2-5, with unresolved D. CDR1 and CDR2 (germline): MRHNA, SNTAGT. The germline V and J ends were trimmed by 7 bases and 0 bases, with 15 bases remaining between them. CDR3 size: 15 residues. The CDR3 reads CASNPGRRHQETQYF. DNA of the CDR3: TGTGCCAGCAACCCCGGGCGGCGGCACCAAGAGACCCAGTACTTC.

The rearrangement joins TRBV13 to TRBJ2-5; 8 bases agree with TRBD1. The CDR3 length is 16 residues. In germline, CDR1 is PRHDT, CDR2 FYEKMQ (reference sequence). Losses at the gene ends were 4 bases for V and 4 bases for J; bases not matched to a gene: 11. The CDR3 DNA sequence: TGTGCCAGCAGCTCCACCTTCACAGGGGGGAGAGAGACCCAGTACTTC. Its translation is CASSSTFTGGRETQYF.

The V gene is TRBV9, the J gene TRBJ2-5, with D hard to call. Trimming removed 0 bases at V and 7 bases at J, with 16 bases between. This CDR3 comprises 15 residues. The germline CDR1 and CDR2 sequences are SGDLS and YYNGEE. DNA of the CDR3: TGTGCCAGCAGCGTAGATGGAAGACCAAGAGGGACCCAGTACTTC. Translating it yields CASSVDGRPRGTQYF.

The chain carries TRBV11-3 and TRBJ2-1; 10 nucleotides line up with TRBD2. This CDR3 region has 16 residues. Germline CDR1 SGHNT, CDR2 YENEEA. Trimming cost V 6 bases and J 7 bases; bases outside gene matches: 12. The CDR3 sequence: CASSSGGPLVINEQFF. The CDR3 DNA sequence: TGTGCCAGCAGTAGCGGGGGGCCTTTAGTCATTAATGAGCAGTTCTTC.

The V call is TRBV15, the J call TRBJ2-1; TRBD1 aligns across 8 bases. CDR1 and CDR2 (germline): LNHNV, YYDKDF (reference sequence). This CDR3 has 15 amino acids. The J segment lost 2 bases and the V segment lost 0 bases, leaving 0 bases of the junction unmatched. CDR3 sequence reads: CATSRDRGPYNEQFF. CDR3 nucleotide sequence: TGTGCCACCAGCAGAGACAGGGGGCCCTACAATGAGCAGTTCTTC. The whole variable domain, remainder taken from reference TRBV15 and TRBJ2-1, is DAMVIQNPRYQVTQFGKPVTLSCSQTLNHNVMYWYQQKSSQAPKLLFHYYDKDFNNEADTPDNFQSRRPNTSFCFLDIRSPGLGDTAMYLCATSRDRGPYNEQFFGPGTRLTVL.

This rearrangement joins TRBV15 to TRBJ2-3, with 8 nucleotides matching TRBD2. The CDR3 spans 16 residues. After removal of 3 bases from V and 0 bases from J, the junction contained 5 bases not matched to a gene. Germline assignment: CDR1 LNHNV and CDR2 YYDKDF (reference sequence). The CDR3 nucleotides are TGTGCCACCAGCAGGCGAGCTAGCGGGAGCACAGATACGCAGTATTTT. Translated, it gives CATSRRASGSTDTQYF.

The chain has TRBV12-5 and TRBJ1-2; the match to TRBD1 covers 11 bases. From germline, CDR1 is LGHNT and CDR2 FRNRAP. The CDR3 extends over 18 amino acids. The V gene end was trimmed by 6 bases and the J gene end by 1 base; junction bases not matched to a gene: 13. The DNA for the CDR3 is TGTGCTAGTGGCTTCCCTTCCGGGACAGGGGGACATAACTATGGCTACACCTTC. It specifies CASGFPSGTGGHNYGYTF.

This clone has only one observation. The chain recombines TRBV2 with TRBJ2-2; the match to TRBD1 covers 7 bases. Unmatched junction bases numbered 6, after V lost 6 bases and J lost 2 bases. Germline-derived CDR1 and CDR2 are SNHLY and FYNNEI. The CDR3 is made up of 15 amino acids. DNA for the CDR3: TGTGCCAGCAGACAAGACAGGGTTAACACCGGGGAGCTGTTTTTT. The encoded protein is CASRQDRVNTGELFF.

This clone was seen just once. The V call is TRBV6-1, the J call TRBJ2-1; 11 bases line up with TRBD2. CDR1 and CDR2 (germline): MNHNS, SASEGT. With 0 bases clipped from V and 9 bases from J, the junction kept 4 bases outside the gene matches. The CDR3 length is 15 residues. The CDR3 DNA reads as TGTGCCAGCAGTGAAGCCGGGACTAGCGGTGGTGAGCAGTTCTTC. It codes for CASSEAGTSGGEQFF.

This chain links TRBV3-1 (or the pseudogene TRBV3-2) with TRBJ2-5; D possibly corresponds to TRBD2 (6 bases). Between the trimmed V and J ends, which lost 2 bases and 5 bases, there was a span of 12 bases. The CDR3 extends over 14 amino acids. CDR1 and CDR2 from the germline V gene are LGHDT and YNNKEL (reference sequence). The CDR3, as DNA: TGTGCCAGCAGCCAAAGGACTAACGGGGAGACCCAGTACTTC. It codes for CASSQRTNGETQYF.

The chain couples TRBV7-8 to TRBJ2-1, with unresolved D. V was clipped by 2 bases and J by 0 bases, with 8 bases between them. CDR3 length: 15 amino acids. Germline values: CDR1 SGHVS, CDR2 FQNEAQ. The CDR3 protein is CASSLWGGSYNEQFF. CDR3 DNA sequence: TGTGCCAGCAGCTTATGGGGTGGCTCCTACAATGAGCAGTTCTTC.

This clone was picked up many times. The rearrangement joins TRBV11-2 to TRBJ2-2; 12 bases are shared with TRBD2. Losses at the gene ends were 4 bases for V and 6 bases for J; bases not matched to a gene: 9. Looked up from germline, CDR1 is SGHAT and CDR2 is FQNNGV. This CDR3 has 17 amino acids. The CDR3 nucleotides are TGTGCCAGCAGCTGGGTGACTAGCGGGAGAGTCGCCGGGGAGCTGTTTTTT. Translating it yields CASSWVTSGRVAGELFF. The variable domain in full, with the rest retrieved from reference TRBV11-2 and TRBJ2-2, is EAGVAQSPRYKIIEKRQSVAFWCNPISGHATLYWYQQILGQGPKLLIQFQNNGVVDDSQLPKDRFSAERLKGVDSTLKIQPAKLEDSAVYLCASSWVTSGRVAGELFFGEGSRLTVL.

The chain links TRBV7-3 to TRBJ2-5, with TRBD2 matching 9 bases. Germline lookup yields CDR1 SGHTA and CDR2 FQGTGA. There are 15 residues in the CDR3. V dropped 5 bases and J dropped 5; count of bases not matched to a gene: 9. The CDR3 DNA follows: TGTGCCAGCAGCCCTAGGCGGGGGGGTAGTGAGACCCAGTACTTC. Residues: CASSPRRGGSETQYF.